The 5 T cell receptor beta chains below all came from one sample that was sequenced in a study of cytomegalovirus exposure and HLA in healthy donors (dated by TCRdb to 2016 to 2017). Library preparation employed the immunoSEQ multiplex PCR assay. For the multiplex PCR, a mixture combining 60 forward primers for TCR Vbeta segments and 13 reverse primers for TCR Jbeta segments was used. TCRdb limited this immuneACCESS table to in-frame rearrangements with V and J called. A share of clones is missing; checked studies link under half to unresolved V genes, and the rest is unexplained. The sample's own table lists tens of thousands of clones. The top ten hold roughly 8% of the sample. Sequencing was performed on PBMCs. Receptors originate from a male donor in good health and CMV-seronegative.

The gene calls are TRBV4-2 and TRBJ2-5; the match to TRBD2 covers 11 bases. The J call may be mistaken, given a closer DNA end match to TRBJ2-7. The CDR3 totals 17 residues. Germline values: CDR1 LGHNA, CDR2 YNFKEQ. CDR3 amino acids: CASSQGAGTSGSYEQYF. CDR3 DNA sequence: TGTGCCAGCAGCCAGGGAGCGGGGACTAGCGGAAGCTACGAGCAGTACTTC.

CDR3 DNA: TGTGCCAGTAGTAGTCCGGGGGGAACCGGGGAGCTGTTTTTT. It encodes CASSSPGGTGELFF. The rearrangement uses TRBV19 and TRBJ2-2, with 7 bases fitting TRBD2. Germline V CDR1 and CDR2: LNHDA, SQIVND (reference sequence). V dropped 4 bases and J dropped 5; count of bases not matched to a gene: 4. The CDR3 spans 14 residues. The full variable domain, rest sourced from reference TRBV19 and TRBJ2-2, is DGGITQSPKYLFRKEGQNVTLSCEQNLNHDAMYWYRQDPGQGLRLIYYSQIVNDFQKGDIAEGYSVSREKKESFPLTVTSAQKNPTAFYLCASSSPGGTGELFFGEGSRLTVL.

This chain connects TRBV11-2 to TRBJ2-7; 11 bases match TRBD2. Germline-derived CDR1 and CDR2 are SGHAT and FQNNGV. Trimming cost V 6 bases and J 0 bases; bases outside gene matches: 13. The CDR3 is 18 residues long. CDR3 region: CASSLQYTSGSSSYEQYF. Written as DNA, the CDR3 is TGTGCCAGCAGTCTACAATACACTAGCGGGAGTTCCTCCTACGAGCAGTACTTC.

The chain couples TRBV5-4 to TRBJ2-2; 9 nucleotides agree with TRBD1. Germline V gives CDR1 SGHNT, CDR2 YYREEE (reference sequence). V shed 5 bases, J shed 4 bases, and the junction held 6 bases outside the gene matches. The CDR3 consists of 15 residues. The CDR3 DNA sequence: TGTGCCAGCAGTGGGGACAGGGCGGGCACCGGGGAGCTGTTTTTT. Translated, it gives CASSGDRAGTGELFF.

The chain employs TRBV6-1 and TRBJ1-5, with TRBD1 identical over 12 bases. CDR3 length: 14 residues. J gave up 6 bases and V 6 bases, and 3 bases lay outside the gene matches. The V gene's germline CDR1 is MNHNS and CDR2 SASEGT. This CDR3 reads CASRRDRGPQPQHF. In DNA, the CDR3 is TGTGCCAGCAGGAGGGACAGGGGGCCTCAGCCCCAGCATTTT.